What follows is one T cell receptor (beta chain) and its context. These data are taken from a study of blood T cell repertoires in COVID-19. Across the whole study: From T cells, B-cell-depleted T cells, or PBMCs came the material, which was cDNA or gDNA.

Original data processing: Amplifying reference gene primers gave estimates of nucleated cell counts. Measured with immunoSEQ multiplex PCR; TCRdb has only the in-frame clones, and not every one. V, J and clone size are those of that table, while D and trimming were read from the DNA. The sample records 250,000 to 300,000 clones, about 88% being singletons. Germline V gives CDR1 SGHAT, CDR2 FQNNGV. This CDR3 has 13 residues. V was clipped by 4 bases and J by 8 bases, with 12 bases between them. The chain recombines TRBV11-2 with TRBJ2-1; maybe TRBD2 (6 bases). The clonotype comes from a man aged 30 to 39 with active or convalescent COVID-19. Source material: peripheral blood. Written as DNA, the CDR3 is TGTGCCAGCAGCTCGGGACTTGGGGATGAGCAGTTCTTC. Translating gives CASSSGLGDEQFF. Complete variable domain (other parts from reference TRBV11-2 and TRBJ2-1): EAGVAQSPRYKIIEKRQSVAFWCNPISGHATLYWYQQILGQGPKLLIQFQNNGVVDDSQLPKDRFSAERLKGVDSTLKIQPAKLEDSAVYLCASSSGLGDEQFFGPGTRLTVL.